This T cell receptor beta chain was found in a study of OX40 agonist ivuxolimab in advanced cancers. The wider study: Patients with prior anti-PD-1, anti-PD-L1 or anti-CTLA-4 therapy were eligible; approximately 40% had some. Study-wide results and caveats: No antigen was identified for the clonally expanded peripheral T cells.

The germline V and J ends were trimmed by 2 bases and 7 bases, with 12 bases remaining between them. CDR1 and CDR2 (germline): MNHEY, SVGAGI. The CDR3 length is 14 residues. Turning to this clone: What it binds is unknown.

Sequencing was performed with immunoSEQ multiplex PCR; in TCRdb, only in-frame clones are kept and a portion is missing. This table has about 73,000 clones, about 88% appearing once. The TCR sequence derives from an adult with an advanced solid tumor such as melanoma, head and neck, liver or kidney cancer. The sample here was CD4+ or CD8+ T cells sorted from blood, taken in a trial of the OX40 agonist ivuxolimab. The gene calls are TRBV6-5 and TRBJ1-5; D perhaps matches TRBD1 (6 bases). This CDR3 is CASSYGGGRQPQHF. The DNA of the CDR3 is TGTGCCAGCAGTTACGGCGGGGGGCGACAGCCCCAGCATTTT.